A single sample is the source of the 8 T cell receptor beta chains below, sequenced in a study of CD8 T cells in ankylosing spondylitis. TCRdb reprocessed the 5' RACE reads via MiXCR and lists one record per CDR3 protein. The data contain about 280,000 distinct CDR3 sequences, around 20% of them singletons. The sequencing sample was made of blood, either unsorted or a sorted T cell fraction (not recorded which). Every receptor here comes from a male donor with ankylosing spondylitis or in good health (not recorded which).

The chain recombines TRBV21-1 with TRBJ1-4; the table's D gene call, TRBD1, was not cross checked with the DNA. TRBV21-1 is noted as a pseudogene. This CDR3 contains 15 residues. In DNA form, the CDR3 reads TGTGCCAGCAGCACTCCCGGGACAAGTAATGAAAAACTGTTTTTT. Amino acids: CASSTPGTSNEKLFF.

The CDR3 loop is CASPPPASNTGELFF. The CDR3, as DNA: TGTGCCAGTCCCCCCCCGGCTTCGAACACCGGGGAGCTGTTTTTT. The V call is TRBV12-3 or TRBV12-4, the J call TRBJ2-2, with D unresolved. V lost 9 bases, J lost 0 bases, and 14 bases lay in between. The CDR3 loop spans 15 amino acids.

The rearrangement joins TRBV10-3 to TRBJ2-5; weak D call: TRBD2 (5 bases). The V end lost 11 bases, the J end lost 5 bases, and 15 bases lay between the germline ends. The CDR3 runs to 12 residues. Germline CDR1 and CDR2: ENHRY and SYGVKD. Here the CDR3 DNA reads TGTGCCGGAGGACCCAAACGGGAGACCCAGTACTTC. Protein: CAGGPKRETQYF.

This clonotype was detected only a few times. This chain links TRBV15 with TRBJ2-7; D perhaps matches TRBD1 (6 bases). The CDR3 sequence is 14 residues long. Trimming took 0 bases from V and 4 from J, leaving 10 bases between them. Germline CDR1 reads LNHNV; CDR2 reads YYDKDF (reference sequence). CDR3 nucleotides: TGTGCCACCAGCAGAGATCAACAGGGTTACGAGCAGTACGTC. Protein sequence: CATSRDQQGYEQYV.

To note about this clonotype: This sequence may be a read error, since a much larger clone differs from it by one base. V and J are TRBV3-1 and TRBJ2-1, with 8 bases identical to TRBD1. The V gene end was trimmed by 4 bases and the J gene end by 12 bases; junction bases not matched to a gene: 2. The CDR3 has 11 amino acids. Germline CDR1 and CDR2: LGHDT and YNNKEL (reference sequence). The chain's CDR3 is CASSRGTGQFF. CDR3 bases: TGTGCCAGCAGCCGCGGGACAGGGCAGTTCTTC.

The rearrangement joins TRBV15 to TRBJ2-1, with no clear D. The CDR3 sequence is 14 residues long. Germline V lookup: CDR1 LNHNV, CDR2 YYDKDF (reference sequence). Trimming removed 3 bases at V and 7 bases at J, with 13 bases between. Here the CDR3 DNA reads TGTGCCACCAGCAGTGGCTCCCCTCTTAATGAGCAGTTCTTC. This gives the protein CATSSGSPLNEQFF.

The chain is built from TRBV12-3 or TRBV12-4 and TRBJ2-3; TRBD2 aligns across 10 bases. CDR3 length: 14 residues. The trim removed 6 bases at V and 8 bases at J, leaving 8 bases unmatched. This CDR3 is CASRLLAGVVTQYF. The DNA for the CDR3 is TGTGCCAGCAGGCTCCTAGCGGGAGTGGTTACGCAGTATTTT.

The chain joins TRBV5-1 to TRBJ2-7; tentatively, D is TRBD1 (5 bases). The germline V and J ends were trimmed by 0 bases and 6 bases, with 10 bases remaining between them. The CDR3 covers 13 residues. Germline V CDR1 and CDR2: SGHRS, YFSETQ. Here the CDR3 reads CASSLGYGAEQYV. Here the CDR3 DNA reads TGCGCCAGCAGCTTGGGGTATGGGGCCGAGCAGTACGTC.